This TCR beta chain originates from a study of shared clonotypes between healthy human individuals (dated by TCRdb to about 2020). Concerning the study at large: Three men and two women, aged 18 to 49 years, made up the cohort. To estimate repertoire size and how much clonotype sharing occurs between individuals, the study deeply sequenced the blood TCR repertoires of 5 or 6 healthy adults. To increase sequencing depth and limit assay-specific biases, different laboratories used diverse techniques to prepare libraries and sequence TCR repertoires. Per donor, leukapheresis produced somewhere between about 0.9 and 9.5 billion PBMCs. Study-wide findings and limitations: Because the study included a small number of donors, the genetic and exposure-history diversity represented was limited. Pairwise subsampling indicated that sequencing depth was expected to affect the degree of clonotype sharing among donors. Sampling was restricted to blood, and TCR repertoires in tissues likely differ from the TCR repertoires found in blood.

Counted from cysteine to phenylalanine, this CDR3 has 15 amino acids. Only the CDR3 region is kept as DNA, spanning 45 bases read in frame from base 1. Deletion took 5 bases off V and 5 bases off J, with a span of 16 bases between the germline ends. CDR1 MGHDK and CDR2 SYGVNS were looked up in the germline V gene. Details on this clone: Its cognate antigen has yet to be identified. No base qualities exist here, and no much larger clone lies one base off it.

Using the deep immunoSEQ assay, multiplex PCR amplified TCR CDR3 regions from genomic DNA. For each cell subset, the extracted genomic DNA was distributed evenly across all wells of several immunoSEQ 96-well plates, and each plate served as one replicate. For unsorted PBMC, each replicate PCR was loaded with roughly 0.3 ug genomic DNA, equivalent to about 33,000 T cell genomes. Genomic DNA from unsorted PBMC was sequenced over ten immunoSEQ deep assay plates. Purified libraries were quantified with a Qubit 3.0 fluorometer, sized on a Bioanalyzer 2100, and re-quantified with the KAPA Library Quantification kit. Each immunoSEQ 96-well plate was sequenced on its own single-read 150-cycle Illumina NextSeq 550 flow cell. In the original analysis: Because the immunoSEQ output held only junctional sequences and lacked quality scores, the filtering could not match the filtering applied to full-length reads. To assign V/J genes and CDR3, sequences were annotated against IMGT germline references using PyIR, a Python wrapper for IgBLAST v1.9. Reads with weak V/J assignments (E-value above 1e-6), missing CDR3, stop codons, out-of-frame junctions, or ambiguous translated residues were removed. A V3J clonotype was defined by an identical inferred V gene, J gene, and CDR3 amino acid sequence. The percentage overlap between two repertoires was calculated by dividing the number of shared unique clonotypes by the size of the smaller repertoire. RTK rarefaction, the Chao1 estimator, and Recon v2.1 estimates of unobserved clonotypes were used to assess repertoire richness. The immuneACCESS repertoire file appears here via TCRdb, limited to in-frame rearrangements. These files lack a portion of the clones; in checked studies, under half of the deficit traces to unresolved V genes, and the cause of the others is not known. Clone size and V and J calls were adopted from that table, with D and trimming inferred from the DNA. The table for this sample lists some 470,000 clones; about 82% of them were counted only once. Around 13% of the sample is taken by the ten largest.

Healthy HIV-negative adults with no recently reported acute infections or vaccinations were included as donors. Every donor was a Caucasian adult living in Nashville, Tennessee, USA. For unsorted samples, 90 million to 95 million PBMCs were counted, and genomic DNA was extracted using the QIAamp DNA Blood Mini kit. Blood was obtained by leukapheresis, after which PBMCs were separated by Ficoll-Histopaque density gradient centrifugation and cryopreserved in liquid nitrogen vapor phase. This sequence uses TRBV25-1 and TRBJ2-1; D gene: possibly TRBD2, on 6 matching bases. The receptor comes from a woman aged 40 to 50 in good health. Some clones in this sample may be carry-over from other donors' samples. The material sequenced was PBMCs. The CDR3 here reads CASSHIGGDHNEQFF. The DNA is TGTGCCAGCAGTCATATTGGAGGGGATCACAATGAGCAGTTCTTC.